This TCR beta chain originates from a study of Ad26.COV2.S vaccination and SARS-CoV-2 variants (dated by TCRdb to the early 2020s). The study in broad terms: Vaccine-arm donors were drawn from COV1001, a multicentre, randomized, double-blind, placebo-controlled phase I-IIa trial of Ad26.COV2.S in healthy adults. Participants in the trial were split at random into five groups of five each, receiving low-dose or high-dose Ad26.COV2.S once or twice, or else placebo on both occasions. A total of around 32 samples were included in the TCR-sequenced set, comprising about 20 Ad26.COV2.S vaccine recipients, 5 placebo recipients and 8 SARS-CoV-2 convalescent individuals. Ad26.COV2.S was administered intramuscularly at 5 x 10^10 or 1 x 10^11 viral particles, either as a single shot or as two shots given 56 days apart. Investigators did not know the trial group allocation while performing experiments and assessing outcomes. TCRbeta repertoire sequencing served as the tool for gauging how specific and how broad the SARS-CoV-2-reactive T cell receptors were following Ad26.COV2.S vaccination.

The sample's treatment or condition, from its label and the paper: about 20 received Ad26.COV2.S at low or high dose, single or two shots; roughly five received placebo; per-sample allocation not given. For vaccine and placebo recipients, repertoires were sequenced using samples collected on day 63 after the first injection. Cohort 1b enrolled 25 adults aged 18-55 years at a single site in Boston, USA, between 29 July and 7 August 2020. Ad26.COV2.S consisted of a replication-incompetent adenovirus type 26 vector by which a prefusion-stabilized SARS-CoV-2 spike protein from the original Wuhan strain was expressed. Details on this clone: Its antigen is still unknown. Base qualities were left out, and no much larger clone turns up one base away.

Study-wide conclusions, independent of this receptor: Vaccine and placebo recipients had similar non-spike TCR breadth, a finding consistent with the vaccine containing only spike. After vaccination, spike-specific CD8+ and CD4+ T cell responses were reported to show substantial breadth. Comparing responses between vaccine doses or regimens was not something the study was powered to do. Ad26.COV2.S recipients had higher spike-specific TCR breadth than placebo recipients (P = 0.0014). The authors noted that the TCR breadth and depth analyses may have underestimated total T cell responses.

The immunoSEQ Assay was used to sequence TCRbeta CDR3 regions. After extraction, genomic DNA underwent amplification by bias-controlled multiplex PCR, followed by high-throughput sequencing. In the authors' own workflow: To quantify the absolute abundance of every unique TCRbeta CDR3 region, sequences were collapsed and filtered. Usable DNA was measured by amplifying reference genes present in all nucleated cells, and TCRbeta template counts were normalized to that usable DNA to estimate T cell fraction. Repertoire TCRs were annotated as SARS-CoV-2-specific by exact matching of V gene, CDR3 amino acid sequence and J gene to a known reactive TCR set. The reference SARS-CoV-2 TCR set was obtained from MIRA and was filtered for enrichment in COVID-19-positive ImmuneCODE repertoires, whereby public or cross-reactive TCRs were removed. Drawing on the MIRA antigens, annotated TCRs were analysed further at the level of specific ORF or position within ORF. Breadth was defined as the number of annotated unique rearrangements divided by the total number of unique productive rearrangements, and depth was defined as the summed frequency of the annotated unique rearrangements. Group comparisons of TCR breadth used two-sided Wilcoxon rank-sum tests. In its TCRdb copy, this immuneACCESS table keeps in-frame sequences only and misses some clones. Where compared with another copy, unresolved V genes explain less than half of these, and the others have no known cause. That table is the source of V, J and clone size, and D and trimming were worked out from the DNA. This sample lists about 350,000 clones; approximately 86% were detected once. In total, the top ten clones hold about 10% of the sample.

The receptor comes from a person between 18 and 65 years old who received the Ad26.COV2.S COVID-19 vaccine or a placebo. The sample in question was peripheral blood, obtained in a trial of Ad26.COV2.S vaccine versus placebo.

The CDR3 reads as follows: CASSSTQGDTQYF. The DNA sequence reads TGTGCCAGCTCATCCACACAGGGGGATACGCAGTATTTT. The V gene is TRBV18 and the J gene is TRBJ2-3; 7 bases in the junction line up with TRBD1. CDR1 and CDR2, per the germline V gene, are KGHSH and LQKENI. The CDR3 holds 13 amino acids from the cysteine to the phenylalanine. CDR3 DNA is the only sequence kept; it has 39 bases, read in frame from the first base. V is trimmed back by 5 bases and J by 6 bases, and the junction contains 5 bases that no gene match accounts for.